A selection of T cell receptor beta chains follows, all from one sample in a study of siplizumab effects on memory and regulatory T cells. Sequenced by immunoSEQ multiplex PCR; TCRdb stores in-frame clones only, minus some. The sample has about 100,000 clones, around 90% seen once; the top ten hold around 11%. Sequencing input: non-Treg CD4+ T cells sorted from blood. Receptor source: a human donor in good health. The CDR3 runs from the conserved cysteine through the conserved F or W. The D gene is left open where the match is weak. Size is stated for part of the rows, as once, few or many counts, or as a class when the clone is expanded.

size	V	D	J	CDR3	DNA
.	TRBV30	.	TRBJ1-1	CAWSAPSRRNTEAFF	TGTGCCTGGAGTGCGCCCTCCAGGAGGAACACTGAAGCTTTCTTT
.	TRBV7-9	TRBD2	TRBJ2-7	CASRPPRSGRAEQYF	TGTGCCAGCAGACCCCCCCGGAGCGGGAGGGCCGAGCAGTACTTC
.	TRBV18	.	TRBJ1-2	CASSPRLQGANYGYTF	TGTGCCAGCTCACCCCGGTTGCAGGGAGCTAACTATGGCTACACCTTC
.	TRBV28	.	TRBJ1-5	CASSSLLKGGNGHF	TGTGCCAGCAGTTCCTTGCTGAAGGGGGGGAATGGGCATTTT
.	TRBV6-1	.	TRBJ2-5	CASSEEGGTGRETQYF	TGTGCCAGCAGTGAAGAGGGGGGAACAGGGAGAGAGACCCAGTACTTC
.	TRBV19	.	TRBJ1-5	CASRTLAFTGNQPQHF	TGTGCCAGTAGGACCCTAGCCTTCACCGGCAATCAGCCCCAGCATTTT
.	TRBV5-1	TRBD2	TRBJ2-7	CASSLRTSGGGDEQYF	TGCGCCAGCAGCCTCCGGACTAGCGGGGGTGGAGACGAGCAGTACTTC
.	TRBV10-3	.	TRBJ1-1	CAITPGGTEAFF	TGTGCCATCACCCCGGGGGGCACTGAAGCTTTCTTT
few	TRBV25-1	.	TRBJ1-2	CASSELGYGYTF	TGTGCCAGCAGTGAATTGGGGTATGGCTACACCTTC
.	TRBV18	TRBD2	TRBJ2-3	CASSSVSSGSQADTQYF	TGTGCCAGCTCGTCTGTGTCTAGCGGGTCTCAAGCGGATACGCAGTATTTT
.	TRBV6-4	.	TRBJ1-5	CASSWTANQPQHF	TGTGCCAGCAGTTGGACAGCGAATCAGCCCCAGCATTTT
.	TRBV10-3	TRBD1	TRBJ2-5	CAISPYRGIQETQYF	TGTGCCATCAGTCCCTACAGGGGAATTCAAGAGACCCAGTACTTC
.	TRBV11-3	.	TRBJ1-6	CASSHNRRTYNSPLHF	TGTGCCAGCAGCCACAACAGGCGAACCTATAATTCACCCCTCCACTTT
.	TRBV10-1	.	TRBJ1-4	CASSGPRGWTNEKLFF	TGCGCCAGCAGTGGTCCTCGGGGCTGGACTAATGAAAAACTGTTTTTT
.	TRBV29-1	TRBD2	TRBJ2-7	CSVTKSSGSRYEQYF	TGCAGCGTCACCAAATCTAGCGGGAGTCGGTACGAGCAGTACTTC
.	TRBV7-9	.	TRBJ1-4	CASTSYTGDEKLFF	TGTGCCAGCACCTCTTACACGGGCGATGAAAAACTGTTTTTT
.	TRBV6-6	TRBD1	TRBJ2-7	CASQLRDSSYEQYF	TGTGCCAGCCAACTTAGGGACAGCTCCTACGAGCAGTACTTC
.	TRBV7-2	TRBD1	TRBJ2-2	CASSLAGGGTGELFF	TGTGCCAGCAGCTTGGCAGGGGGCGGCACCGGGGAGCTGTTTTTT
.	TRBV4-1	TRBD1	TRBJ2-3	CASSRTGGAVTDTQYF	TGCGCCAGCAGCCGGACAGGGGGCGCGGTCACAGATACGCAGTATTTT
once	TRBV19	TRBD2	TRBJ2-1	CASSSTSGKGEQFF	TGTGCCAGTAGTAGTACTAGCGGGAAGGGTGAGCAGTTCTTC
.	TRBV7-6	.	TRBJ2-5	CASSLVAKETQYF	TGTGCCAGCAGCTTAGTGGCTAAAGAGACCCAGTACTTC
.	TRBV5-6	TRBD1	TRBJ1-3	CASGLTGHGNTIYF	TGTGCCAGCGGACTGACAGGGCACGGAAACACCATATATTTT
.	TRBV7-2	.	TRBJ1-1	CASSLQSYTEAFF	TGTGCCAGCAGCTTACAGAGTTACACTGAAGCTTTCTTT
.	TRBV7-2	.	TRBJ1-1	CASSLGRNTEAFF	TGTGCCAGCAGCTTAGGGAGGAACACTGAAGCTTTCTTT
.	TRBV6-5	.	TRBJ2-5	CASSYPPGQETQYF	TGTGCCAGCAGTTATCCTCCGGGGCAAGAGACCCAGTACTTC
.	TRBV6-5	.	TRBJ1-2	CASSRDMDYGYTF	TGTGCCAGCAGTCGAGACATGGACTATGGCTACACCTTC
few	TRBV20-1	.	TRBJ2-4	CSGGAKNIQYF	TGCAGTGGGGGAGCCAAAAACATTCAGTACTTC
.	TRBV6-1	.	TRBJ1-1	CASSVQGNTEAFF	TGTGCCAGCAGTGTCCAGGGGAACACTGAAGCTTTCTTT
.	TRBV9	.	TRBJ1-1	CASSPEYGRNTEAFF	TGTGCCAGCAGCCCAGAGTACGGAAGGAACACTGAAGCTTTCTTT
once	TRBV2	.	TRBJ2-4	CASRKRGGENIQYF	TGTGCCAGCAGGAAGAGGGGCGGCGAAAACATTCAGTACTTC
.	TRBV6-4	TRBD1	TRBJ2-1	CASSMGDRVSHNEQFF	TGTGCCAGCAGTATGGGGGACAGGGTTTCCCACAATGAGCAGTTCTTC
.	TRBV6-5	TRBD1	TRBJ1-2	CASKLATGNYGYTF	TGTGCCAGCAAGCTAGCGACAGGGAACTATGGCTACACCTTC
.	TRBV9	TRBD1	TRBJ2-1	CASSARQGQPYNEQFF	TGTGCCAGCAGCGCGAGGCAGGGACAGCCCTACAATGAGCAGTTCTTC
.	TRBV5-1	TRBD1	TRBJ1-4	CASSPITGGGEKLFF	TGCGCCAGCAGCCCTATAACAGGGGGCGGTGAAAAACTGTTTTTT
.	TRBV7-2	TRBD2	TRBJ2-5	CASRTSGMAGETQYF	TGTGCCAGCAGGACTAGCGGGATGGCTGGGGAGACCCAGTACTTC
.	TRBV19	TRBD2	TRBJ2-7	CASRLRAGAYEQYF	TGTGCCAGTAGGCTACGAGCGGGAGCCTACGAGCAGTACTTC
.	TRBV29-1	.	TRBJ2-1	CSVFPGVVHNEQFF	TGCAGCGTTTTCCCGGGAGTGGTCCACAATGAGCAGTTCTTC